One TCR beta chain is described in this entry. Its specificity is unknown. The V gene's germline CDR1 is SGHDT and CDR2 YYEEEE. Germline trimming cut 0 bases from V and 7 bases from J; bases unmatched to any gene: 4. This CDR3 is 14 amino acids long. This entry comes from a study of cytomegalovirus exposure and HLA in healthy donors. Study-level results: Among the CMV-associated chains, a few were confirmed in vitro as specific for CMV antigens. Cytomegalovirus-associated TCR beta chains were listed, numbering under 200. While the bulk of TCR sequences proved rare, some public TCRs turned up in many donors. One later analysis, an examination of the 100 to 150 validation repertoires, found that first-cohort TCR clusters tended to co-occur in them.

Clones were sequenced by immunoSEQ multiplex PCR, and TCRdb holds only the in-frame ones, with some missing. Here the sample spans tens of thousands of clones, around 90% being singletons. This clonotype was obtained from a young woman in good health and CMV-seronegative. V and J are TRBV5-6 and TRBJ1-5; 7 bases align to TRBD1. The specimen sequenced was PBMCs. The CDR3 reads CASSLGQGFQPQHF. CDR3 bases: TGTGCCAGCAGCTTGGGACAGGGTTTCCAGCCCCAGCATTTT.